This TCR beta chain is drawn from a study of CD8+CD57+ T cells in acquired aplastic anemia. Study details: DNA recovered from sorted CD4+ and CD8+ cells had a mean of approximately 3 ug.

The sample holds a few counts of this clonotype. Antigen: not known. Genomic DNA served as template for TCR beta VDJ and CDR3 profiling. TCRdb reprocessed the reads with MiXCR, giving one entry per CDR3 protein. Here the sample spans some 280,000 distinct CDR3 sequences, 45% to 70% being singletons. In germline, CDR1 is SGHDT, CDR2 YYEEEE. The germline V and J ends were trimmed by 4 bases and 6 bases, with 14 bases remaining between them. The CDR3 has 13 residues. Study-wide findings and caveats: Found in both controls and patients were twenty-nine CD8+ CDR3 sequences. Any difference that existed in CD8+ Simpson's diversity between patients and controls was not significant.

The material sequenced was sorted CD4+, CD8+, or CD8+CD57+ T cells (not recorded which) from PBMCs. The clonotype originates from a human donor with severe aplastic anemia or a healthy control (not recorded which). V usage is TRBV5-6 and J usage is TRBJ2-7; no definite D call. DNA for the CDR3: TGTGCCAGCAGCCCAAGCCCAGGAAGCGAGCAGTACTTC. Translation gives CASSPSPGSEQYF.